This T cell receptor beta chain was obtained from a study of blood T cell repertoires in COVID-19. V was shortened by 4 bases and J by 2 bases, with 10 bases between the two germline ends. Germline assignment: CDR1 SGDLS and CDR2 YYNGEE. CDR3 length: 14 amino acids. Repertoires were generated with immunoSEQ multiplex PCR, while TCRdb's copy carries only in-frame clones and drops some. There are some 340,000 clones in the sample; roughly 86% occur only once, and about 5.4% lies in the top ten. The sequencing input was PBMCs or T cells enriched from blood (not recorded which). This receptor was obtained from a woman in her twenties or thirties who had recovered from COVID-19. The chain joins TRBV9 to TRBJ2-1; perhaps TRBD2 as D (7 bases). CDR3: CASSRGATYNEQFF. The CDR3 DNA follows: TGTGCCAGCAGCCGGGGGGCCACCTACAATGAGCAGTTCTTC.